One sample yielded the 8 T cell receptor beta chains listed below, sequenced in a study of blood T cell repertoires in COVID-19. TCRdb keeps only in-frame clones here, not all; method: immunoSEQ multiplex PCR. Counted here are more than 75,000 clones, roughly 78% occurring once; the ten biggest clones make up 10%. The sample consisted of peripheral blood. The receptors here all came from a man in his 60s with acute or convalescent COVID-19.

This clone was seen more than once but under ten times. The chain is built from TRBV27 and TRBJ1-1; a possible D gene is TRBD1 (5 bases). Deletions cut 6 bases from V and 3 bases from J, with 17 bases between. Germline CDR1 and CDR2: MNHEY and SMNVEV (reference sequence). This CDR3 comprises 15 residues. The CDR3 nucleotides are TGTGCCAGCAGACCTACCGGTCGGGGGGACACTGAAGCTTTCTTT. It encodes CASRPTGRGDTEAFF.

The V and J genes are TRBV7-6 and TRBJ2-1; TRBD2 agrees at 7 bases. Germline V gives CDR1 SGHVS, CDR2 FNYEAQ. Trimming removed 5 bases from V and 0 bases from J; junction bases left unmatched: 4. The CDR3 contains 15 residues. The CDR3 sequence: CASSPGGSSYNEQFF. In DNA form, the CDR3 reads TGTGCCAGCAGCCCGGGGGGTAGCTCCTACAATGAGCAGTTCTTC.

This chain joins TRBV18 and TRBJ1-2; D gene uncertain. Germline V gene data show CDR1 as KGHSH and CDR2 as LQKENI. Trimming cost V 6 bases and J 7 bases, with 15 bases left between them. The CDR3 contains 13 residues. This CDR3 is CASSTRRESGYTF. The CDR3 DNA reads as TGTGCCAGCTCTACGCGCCGGGAATCTGGCTACACCTTC. Full variable domain (missing parts from reference TRBV18 and TRBJ1-2): NAGVMQNPRHLVRRRGQEARLRCSPMKGHSHVYWYRQLPEEGLKFMVYLQKENIIDESGMPKERFSAEFPKEGPSILRIQQVVRGDSAAYFCASSTRRESGYTFGSGTRLTVV.

This chain uses TRBV28 with TRBJ2-4; tentatively, D is TRBD2 (7 bases). CDR3 length: 15 residues. Trimming took 6 bases from V and 8 from J, leaving 20 bases between them. Germline CDR1 and CDR2: MDHEN and SYDVKM. CDR3 coding DNA: TGTGCCAGCAGCCAGGGAGGGGGGGGTTCGGACATTCAGTACTTC. Protein: CASSQGGGGSDIQYF.

The CDR3 coding sequence is TGTGCCAGTAGTAGCCGGACAGGGAATCGCAATCAGCCCCAGCATTTT. Protein product: CASSSRTGNRNQPQHF. The rearrangement joins TRBV19 to TRBJ1-5; 8 nucleotides match TRBD1. Germline CDR1 is LNHDA and CDR2 is SQIVND (reference sequence). This CDR3 spans 16 amino acids. Trimming cost V 4 bases and J 2 bases; bases outside gene matches: 7.

This clone turned up a few times. The genes are TRBV7-2 and TRBJ2-3, with 8 bases aligning to TRBD2. The ends lost 6 bases at V and 0 bases at J; junction bases unmatched: 8. The CDR3 totals 16 residues. Per the germline V gene, CDR1 is SGHTA and CDR2 is FQGNSA. The CDR3 loop is CASRTQAGVSTDTQYF. DNA for the CDR3: TGTGCCAGCAGGACCCAAGCGGGGGTTAGCACAGATACGCAGTATTTT.

The chain combines TRBV2 with TRBJ2-2; no firm D call. CDR3 length: 14 residues. Germline CDR1 is SNHLY and CDR2 is FYNNEI. The V and J ends lost 2 bases and 7 bases respectively, with 11 bases between them. Written as DNA, the CDR3 is TGTGCCAGCAGTGAATGGCTCAGTGGCGGGGAGCTGTTTTTT. Its translation: CASSEWLSGGELFF.

The chain joins TRBV13 to TRBJ1-4; possibly TRBD1 for D (6 bases). There are 15 residues in the CDR3. V shed 5 bases and J shed 4 bases, with 14 bases lying between them. Germline V gene data show CDR1 as PRHDT and CDR2 as FYEKMQ (reference sequence). CDR3 nucleotides: TGTGCCAGCAGCCGCACCGGGACAATTAATGAAAAACTGTTTTTT. It translates to CASSRTGTINEKLFF.